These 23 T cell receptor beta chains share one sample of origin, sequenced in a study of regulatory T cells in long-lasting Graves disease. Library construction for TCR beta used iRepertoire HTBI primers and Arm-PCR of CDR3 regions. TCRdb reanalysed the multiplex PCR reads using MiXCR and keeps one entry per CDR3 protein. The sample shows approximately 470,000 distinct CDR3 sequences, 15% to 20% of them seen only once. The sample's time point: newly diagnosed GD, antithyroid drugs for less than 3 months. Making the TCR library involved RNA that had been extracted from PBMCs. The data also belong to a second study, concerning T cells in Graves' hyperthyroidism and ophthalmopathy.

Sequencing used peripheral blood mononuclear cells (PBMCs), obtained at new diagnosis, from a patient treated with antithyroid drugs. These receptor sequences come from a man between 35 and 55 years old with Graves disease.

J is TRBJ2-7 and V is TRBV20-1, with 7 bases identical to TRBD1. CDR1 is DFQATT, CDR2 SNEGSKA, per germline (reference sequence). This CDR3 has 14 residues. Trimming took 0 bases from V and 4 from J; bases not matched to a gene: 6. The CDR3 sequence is CSARDLGTEYEQYF. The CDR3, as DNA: TGCAGTGCTAGAGATTTGGGGACAGAGTACGAGCAGTACTTC.

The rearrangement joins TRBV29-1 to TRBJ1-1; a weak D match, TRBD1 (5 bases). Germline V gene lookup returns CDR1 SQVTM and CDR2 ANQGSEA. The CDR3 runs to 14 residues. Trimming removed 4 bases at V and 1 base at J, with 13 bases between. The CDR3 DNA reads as TGCAGCGTTGCGTCAACTGGGGGGAACACTGAAGCTTTCTTT. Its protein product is CSVASTGGNTEAFF. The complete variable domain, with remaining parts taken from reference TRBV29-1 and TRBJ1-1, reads SAVISQKPSRDICQRGTSLTIQCQVDSQVTMMFWYRQQPGQSLTLIATANQGSEATYESGFVIDKFPISRPNLTFSTLTVSNMSPEDSSIYLCSVASTGGNTEAFFGQGTRLTVV.

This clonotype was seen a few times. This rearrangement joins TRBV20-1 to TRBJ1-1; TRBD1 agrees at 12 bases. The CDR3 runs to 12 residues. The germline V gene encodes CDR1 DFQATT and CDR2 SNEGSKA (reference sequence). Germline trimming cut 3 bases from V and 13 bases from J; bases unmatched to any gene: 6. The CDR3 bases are TGCAGTGCTAGGGGACAGGGGGCCAAGGATTTCTTT. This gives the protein CSARGQGAKDFF.

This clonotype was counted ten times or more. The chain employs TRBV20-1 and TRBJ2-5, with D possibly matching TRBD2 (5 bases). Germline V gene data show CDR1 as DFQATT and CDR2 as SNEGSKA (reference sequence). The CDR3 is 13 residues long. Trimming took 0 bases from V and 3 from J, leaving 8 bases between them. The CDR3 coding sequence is TGCAGTGCTAGAGATCCCGGGAAAGAGACCCAGTACTTC. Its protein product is CSARDPGKETQYF.

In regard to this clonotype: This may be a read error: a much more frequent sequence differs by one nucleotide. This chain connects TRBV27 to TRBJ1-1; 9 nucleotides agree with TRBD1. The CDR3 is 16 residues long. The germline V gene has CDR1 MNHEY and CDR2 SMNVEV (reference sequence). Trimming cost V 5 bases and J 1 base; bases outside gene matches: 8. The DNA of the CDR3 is TGTGCCAGCAGTCCGCGGACAGGGGATAGGAACACTGAAGCTTTCTTT. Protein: CASSPRTGDRNTEAFF.

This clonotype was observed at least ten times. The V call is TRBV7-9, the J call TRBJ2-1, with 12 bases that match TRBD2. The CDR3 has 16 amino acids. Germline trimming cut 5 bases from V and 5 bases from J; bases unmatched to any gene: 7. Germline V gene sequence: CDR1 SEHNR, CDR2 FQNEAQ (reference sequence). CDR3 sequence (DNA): TGTGCCAGCAGCACAAGACTAGCGGGAGTCAACAATGAGCAGTTCTTC. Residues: CASSTRLAGVNNEQFF.

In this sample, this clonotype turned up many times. CDR3 DNA sequence: TGTGCCAGCAGTACGGACGGAACTAGCACAGATACGCAGTATTTT. Its protein is CASSTDGTSTDTQYF. This chain uses TRBV2 with TRBJ2-3; D call uncertain. Trimming took 5 bases from V and 0 from J, leaving 12 bases between them. There are 15 residues in the CDR3. Germline V gene lookup returns CDR1 SNHLY and CDR2 FYNNEI.

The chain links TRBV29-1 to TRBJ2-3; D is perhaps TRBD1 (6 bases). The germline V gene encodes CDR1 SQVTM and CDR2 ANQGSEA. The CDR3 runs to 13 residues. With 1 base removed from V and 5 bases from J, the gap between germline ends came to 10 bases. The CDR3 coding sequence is TGCAGCGTTGAAGGCGTCAGGGGAGATACGCAGTATTTT. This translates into CSVEGVRGDTQYF.

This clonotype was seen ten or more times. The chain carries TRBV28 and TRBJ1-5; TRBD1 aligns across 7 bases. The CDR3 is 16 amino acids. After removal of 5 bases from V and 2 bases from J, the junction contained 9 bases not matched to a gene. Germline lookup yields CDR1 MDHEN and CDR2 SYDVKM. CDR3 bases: TGTGCCAGCAGTCCCCGACAGGGAAGAGGCAATCAGCCCCAGCATTTT. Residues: CASSPRQGRGNQPQHF.

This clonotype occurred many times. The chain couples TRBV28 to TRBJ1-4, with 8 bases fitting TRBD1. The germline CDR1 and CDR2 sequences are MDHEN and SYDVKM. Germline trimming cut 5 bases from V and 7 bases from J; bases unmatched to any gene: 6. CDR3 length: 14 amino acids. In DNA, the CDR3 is TGTGCCAGCAGTCGGACAGGGCGAGGTGAAAAACTGTTTTTT. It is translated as CASSRTGRGEKLFF.

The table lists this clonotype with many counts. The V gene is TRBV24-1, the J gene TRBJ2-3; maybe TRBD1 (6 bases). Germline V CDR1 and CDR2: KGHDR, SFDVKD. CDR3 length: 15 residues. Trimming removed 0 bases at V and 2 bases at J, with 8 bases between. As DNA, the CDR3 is TGTGCCACCAGTGATTTGACAGGGCCCACAGATACGCAGTATTTT. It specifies CATSDLTGPTDTQYF.

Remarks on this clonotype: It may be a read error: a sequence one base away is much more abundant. The CDR3 here is CSARDLGSGPSSGELVF. The CDR3 DNA sequence: TGCAGTGCTAGAGATCTTGGTAGCGGGCCTTCCTCCGGGGAGCTGGTTTTT. This chain joins TRBV20-1 and TRBJ2-2, with 7 bases identical to TRBD2. CDR3 size: 17 residues. Germline CDR1 reads DFQATT; CDR2 reads SNEGSKA (reference sequence).

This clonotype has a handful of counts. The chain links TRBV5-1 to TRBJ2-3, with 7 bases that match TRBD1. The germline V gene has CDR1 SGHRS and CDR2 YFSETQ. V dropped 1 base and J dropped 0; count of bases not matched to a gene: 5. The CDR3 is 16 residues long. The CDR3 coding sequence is TGCGCCAGCAGCTTGTCTCCGGGACAGAGCACAGATACGCAGTATTTT. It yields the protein CASSLSPGQSTDTQYF.

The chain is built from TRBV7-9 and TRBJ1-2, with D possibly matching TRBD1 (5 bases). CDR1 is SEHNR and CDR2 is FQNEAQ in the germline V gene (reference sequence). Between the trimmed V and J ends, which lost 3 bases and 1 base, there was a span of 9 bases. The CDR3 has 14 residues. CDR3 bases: TGTGCCAGCAGCTTTGGGGCCCTTAACTATGGCTACACCTTC. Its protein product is CASSFGALNYGYTF. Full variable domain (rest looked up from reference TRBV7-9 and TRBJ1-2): DTGVSQNPRHKITKRGQNVTFRCDPISEHNRLYWYRQTLGQGPEFLTYFQNEAQLEKSRLLSDRFSAERPKGSFSTLEIQRTEQGDSAMYLCASSFGALNYGYTFGSGTRLTVV.

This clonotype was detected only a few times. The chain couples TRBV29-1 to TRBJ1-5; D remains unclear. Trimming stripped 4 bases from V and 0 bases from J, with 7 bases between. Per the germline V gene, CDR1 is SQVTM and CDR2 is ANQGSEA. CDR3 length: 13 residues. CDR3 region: CSVGRDSNQPQHF. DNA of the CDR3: TGCAGCGTTGGAAGGGATAGCAATCAGCCCCAGCATTTT.

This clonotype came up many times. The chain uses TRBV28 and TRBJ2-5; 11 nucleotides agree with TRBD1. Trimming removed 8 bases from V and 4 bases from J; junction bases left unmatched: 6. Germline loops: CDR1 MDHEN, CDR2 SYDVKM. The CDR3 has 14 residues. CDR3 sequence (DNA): TGTGCCAGCTTGTCGGGACAGGGGGGAGAGACCCAGTACTTC. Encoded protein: CASLSGQGGETQYF. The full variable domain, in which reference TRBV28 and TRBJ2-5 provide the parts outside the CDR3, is DVKVTQSSRYLVKRTGEKVFLECVQDMDHENMFWYRQDPGLGLRLIYFSYDVKMKEKGDIPEGYSVSREKKERFSLILESASTNQTSMYLCASLSGQGGETQYFGPGTRLLVL.

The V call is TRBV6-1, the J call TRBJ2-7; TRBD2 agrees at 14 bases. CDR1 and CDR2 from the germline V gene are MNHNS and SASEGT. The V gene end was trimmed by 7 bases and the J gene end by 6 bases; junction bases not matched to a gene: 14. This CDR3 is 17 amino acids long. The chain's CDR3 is CASTPGTSGSQGSEQYF. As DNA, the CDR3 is TGTGCCAGCACTCCAGGGACTAGCGGGAGTCAGGGTAGCGAGCAGTACTTC.

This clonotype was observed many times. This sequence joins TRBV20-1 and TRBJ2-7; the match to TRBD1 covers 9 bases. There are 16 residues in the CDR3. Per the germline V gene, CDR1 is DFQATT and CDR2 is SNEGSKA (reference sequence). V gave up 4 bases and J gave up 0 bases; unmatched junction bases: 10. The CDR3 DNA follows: TGCAGTGCTACTTTTTCGGGGGACAGGGACTCCTACGAGCAGTACTTC. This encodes CSATFSGDRDSYEQYF.

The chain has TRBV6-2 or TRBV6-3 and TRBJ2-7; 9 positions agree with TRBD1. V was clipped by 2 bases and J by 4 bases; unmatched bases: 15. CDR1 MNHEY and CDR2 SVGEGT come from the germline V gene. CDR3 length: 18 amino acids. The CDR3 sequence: CASSYRQGQGRRGYEQYF. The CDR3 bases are TGTGCCAGCAGTTACCGACAGGGACAGGGCCGAAGAGGATACGAGCAGTACTTC.

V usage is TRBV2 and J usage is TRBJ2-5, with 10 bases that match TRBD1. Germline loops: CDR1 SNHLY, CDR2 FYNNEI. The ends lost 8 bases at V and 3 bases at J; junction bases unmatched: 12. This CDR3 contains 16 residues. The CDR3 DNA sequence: TGTGCCAGCGGGAACCTCGGGACAGGGGCGAAAGAGACCCAGTACTTC. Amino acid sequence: CASGNLGTGAKETQYF. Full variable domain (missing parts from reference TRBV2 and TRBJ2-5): EPEVTQTPSHQVTQMGQEVILRCVPISNHLYFYWYRQILGQKVEFLVSFYNNEISEKSEIFDDQFSVERPDGSNFTLKIRSTKLEDSAMYFCASGNLGTGAKETQYFGPGTRLLVL.

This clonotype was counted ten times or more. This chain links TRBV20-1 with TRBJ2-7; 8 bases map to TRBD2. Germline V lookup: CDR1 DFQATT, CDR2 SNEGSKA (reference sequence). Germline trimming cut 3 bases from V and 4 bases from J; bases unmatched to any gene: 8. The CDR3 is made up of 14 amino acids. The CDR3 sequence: CSARRAGEGYEQYF. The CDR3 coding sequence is TGCAGTGCTAGGCGAGCGGGAGAAGGTTACGAGCAGTACTTC.

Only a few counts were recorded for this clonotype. The CDR3 here is CASAESRGVADTQYF. The CDR3 coding sequence is TGTGCCAGTGCTGAAAGCAGGGGGGTTGCAGATACGCAGTATTTT. V usage is TRBV19 and J usage is TRBJ2-3; weak D call: TRBD1 (7 bases). V dropped 8 bases and J dropped 4 bases, with 19 bases sitting between them. This CDR3 is built from 15 residues. Germline CDR1 LNHDA, CDR2 SQIVND (reference sequence).

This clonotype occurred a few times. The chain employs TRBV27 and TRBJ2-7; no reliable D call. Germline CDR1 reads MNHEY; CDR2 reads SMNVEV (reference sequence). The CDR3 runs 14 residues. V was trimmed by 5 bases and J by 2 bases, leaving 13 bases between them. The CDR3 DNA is TGTGCCAGCAGTCCCGACCCAGAAGCCTACGAGCAGTACTTC. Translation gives CASSPDPEAYEQYF.